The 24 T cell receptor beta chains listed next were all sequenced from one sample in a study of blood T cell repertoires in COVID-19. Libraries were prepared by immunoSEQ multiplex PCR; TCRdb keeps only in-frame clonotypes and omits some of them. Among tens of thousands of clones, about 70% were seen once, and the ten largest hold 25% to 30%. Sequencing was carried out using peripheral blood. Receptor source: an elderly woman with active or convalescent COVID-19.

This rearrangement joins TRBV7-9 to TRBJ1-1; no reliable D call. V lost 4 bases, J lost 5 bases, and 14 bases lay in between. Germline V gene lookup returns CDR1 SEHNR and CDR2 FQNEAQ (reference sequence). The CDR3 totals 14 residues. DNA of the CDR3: TGTGCCAGCAGCTCCTCAGAGGGTCTGACTGAAGCTTTCTTT. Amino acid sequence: CASSSSEGLTEAFF.

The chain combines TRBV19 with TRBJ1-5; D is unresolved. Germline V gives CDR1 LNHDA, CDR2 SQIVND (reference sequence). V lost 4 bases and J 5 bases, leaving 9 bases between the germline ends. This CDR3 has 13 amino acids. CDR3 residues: CASSNTRDQPQHF. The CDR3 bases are TGTGCCAGTAGTAATACCCGGGATCAGCCCCAGCATTTT.

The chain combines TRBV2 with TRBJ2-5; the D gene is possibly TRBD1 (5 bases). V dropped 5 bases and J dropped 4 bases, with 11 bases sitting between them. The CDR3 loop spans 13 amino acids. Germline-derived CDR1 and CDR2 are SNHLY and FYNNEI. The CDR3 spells CASSSRVGETQYF. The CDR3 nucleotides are TGTGCCAGCAGTAGCAGGGTCGGAGAGACCCAGTACTTC.

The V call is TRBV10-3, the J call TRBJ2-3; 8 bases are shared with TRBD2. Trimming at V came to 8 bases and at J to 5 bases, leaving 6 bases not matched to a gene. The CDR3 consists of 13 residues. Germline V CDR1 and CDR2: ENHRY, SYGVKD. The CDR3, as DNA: TGTGCCATCTCATTCGCGGGGGGAGATACGCAGTATTTT. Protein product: CAISFAGGDTQYF.

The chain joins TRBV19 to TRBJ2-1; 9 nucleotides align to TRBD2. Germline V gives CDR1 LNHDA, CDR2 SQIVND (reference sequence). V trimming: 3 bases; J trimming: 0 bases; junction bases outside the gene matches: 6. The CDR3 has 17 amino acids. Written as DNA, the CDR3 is TGTGCCAGTAGTATGGGGACTAGCAGGAGCTCCTACAATGAGCAGTTCTTC. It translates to CASSMGTSRSSYNEQFF.

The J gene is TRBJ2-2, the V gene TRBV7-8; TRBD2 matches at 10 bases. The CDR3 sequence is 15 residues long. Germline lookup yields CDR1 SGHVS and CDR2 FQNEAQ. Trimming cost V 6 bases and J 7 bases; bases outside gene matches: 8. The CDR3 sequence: CASRISGGSIGELFF. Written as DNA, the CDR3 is TGTGCCAGCAGGATTAGCGGGGGGTCCATCGGGGAGCTGTTTTTT.

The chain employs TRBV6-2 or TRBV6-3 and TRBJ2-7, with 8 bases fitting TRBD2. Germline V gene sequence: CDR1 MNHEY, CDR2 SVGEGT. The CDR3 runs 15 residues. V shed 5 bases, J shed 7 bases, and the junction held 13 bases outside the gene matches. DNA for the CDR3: TGTGCCAGCAGTCCGATCGGGGGGGCCTCTACGGAGCAGTACTTC. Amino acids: CASSPIGGASTEQYF.

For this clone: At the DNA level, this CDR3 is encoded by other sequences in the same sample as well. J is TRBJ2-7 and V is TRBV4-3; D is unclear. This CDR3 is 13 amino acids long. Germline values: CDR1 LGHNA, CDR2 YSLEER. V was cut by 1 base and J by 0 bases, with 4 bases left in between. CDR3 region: CASSQVLSYEQYF. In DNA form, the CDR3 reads TGCGCCAGCAGCCAAGTCCTCTCCTACGAGCAGTACTTC.

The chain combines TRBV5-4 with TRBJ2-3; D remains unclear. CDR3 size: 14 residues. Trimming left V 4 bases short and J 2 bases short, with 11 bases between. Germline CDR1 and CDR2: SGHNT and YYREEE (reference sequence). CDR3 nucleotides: TGTGCCAGCAGCCGAAGACAAGCCACAGATACGCAGTATTTT. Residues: CASSRRQATDTQYF.

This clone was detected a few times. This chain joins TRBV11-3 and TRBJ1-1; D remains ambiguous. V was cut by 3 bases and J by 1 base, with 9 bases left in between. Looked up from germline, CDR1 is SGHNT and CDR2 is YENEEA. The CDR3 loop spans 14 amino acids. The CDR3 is CASSLGAGNTEAFF. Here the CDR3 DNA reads TGTGCCAGCAGCTTGGGTGCGGGGAACACTGAAGCTTTCTTT.

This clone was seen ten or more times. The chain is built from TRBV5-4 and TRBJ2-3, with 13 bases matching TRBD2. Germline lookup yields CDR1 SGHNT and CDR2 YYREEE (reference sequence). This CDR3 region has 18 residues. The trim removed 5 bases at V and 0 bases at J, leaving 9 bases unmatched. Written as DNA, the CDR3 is TGTGCCAGCAGGGAAGGACTAGCGGGGGCCTCTAGCACAGATACGCAGTATTTT. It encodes CASREGLAGASSTDTQYF.

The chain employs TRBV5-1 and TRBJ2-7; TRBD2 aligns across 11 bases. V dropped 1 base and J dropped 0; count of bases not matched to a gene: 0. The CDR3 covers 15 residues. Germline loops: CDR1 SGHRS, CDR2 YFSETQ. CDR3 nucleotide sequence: TGCGCCAGCAGCTTGACTAGCGGGGGCTCCTACGAGCAGTACTTC. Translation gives CASSLTSGGSYEQYF.

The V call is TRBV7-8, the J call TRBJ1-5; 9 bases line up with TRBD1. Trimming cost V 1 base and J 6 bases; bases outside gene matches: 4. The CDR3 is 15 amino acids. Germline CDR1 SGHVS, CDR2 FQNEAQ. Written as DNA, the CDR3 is TGTGCCAGCAGCTTAGGGACAGGGGCTGCTCAGCCCCAGCATTTT. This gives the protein CASSLGTGAAQPQHF.

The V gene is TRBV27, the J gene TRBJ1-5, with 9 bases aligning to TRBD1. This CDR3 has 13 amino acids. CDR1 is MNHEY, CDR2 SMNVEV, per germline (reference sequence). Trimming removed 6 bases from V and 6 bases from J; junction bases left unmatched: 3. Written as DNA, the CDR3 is TGTGCCAGCAGCCGACAGGGGGGTCAGCCCCAGCATTTT. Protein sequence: CASSRQGGQPQHF.

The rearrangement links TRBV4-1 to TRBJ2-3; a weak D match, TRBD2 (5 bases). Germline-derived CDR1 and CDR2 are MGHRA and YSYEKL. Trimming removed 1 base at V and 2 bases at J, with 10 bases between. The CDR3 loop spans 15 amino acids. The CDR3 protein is CASSQGSGPTDTQYF. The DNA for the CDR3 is TGCGCCAGCAGCCAAGGGAGCGGCCCCACAGATACGCAGTATTTT.

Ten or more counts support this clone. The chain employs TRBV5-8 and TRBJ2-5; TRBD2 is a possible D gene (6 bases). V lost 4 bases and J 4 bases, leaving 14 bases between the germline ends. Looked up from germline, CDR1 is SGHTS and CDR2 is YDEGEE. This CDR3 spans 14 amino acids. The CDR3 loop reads CASSRMGGGETQYF. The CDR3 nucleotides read TGTGCCAGCAGCCGGATGGGGGGTGGAGAGACCCAGTACTTC.

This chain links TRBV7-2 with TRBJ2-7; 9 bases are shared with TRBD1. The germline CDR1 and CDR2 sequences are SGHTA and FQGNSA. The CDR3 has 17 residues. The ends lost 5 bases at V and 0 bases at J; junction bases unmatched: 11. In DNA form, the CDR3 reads TGTGCCAGCAGCCTCGCCGCCTCGGGACAGGGCTCCTACGAGCAGTACTTC. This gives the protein CASSLAASGQGSYEQYF.

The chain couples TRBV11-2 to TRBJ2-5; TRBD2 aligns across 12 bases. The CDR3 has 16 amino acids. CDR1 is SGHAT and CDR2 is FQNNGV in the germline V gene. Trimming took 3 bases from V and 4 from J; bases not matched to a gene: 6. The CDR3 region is CASSFPLAGGRETQYF. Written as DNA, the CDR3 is TGTGCCAGCAGCTTTCCGCTAGCGGGGGGGCGAGAGACCCAGTACTTC.

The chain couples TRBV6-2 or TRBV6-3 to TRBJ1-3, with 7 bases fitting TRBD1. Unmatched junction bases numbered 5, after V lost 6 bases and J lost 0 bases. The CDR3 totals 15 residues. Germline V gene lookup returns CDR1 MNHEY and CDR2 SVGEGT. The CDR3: CASSRDSFSGNTIYF. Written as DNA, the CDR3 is TGTGCCAGCAGCCGGGACAGCTTCTCTGGAAACACCATATATTTT.

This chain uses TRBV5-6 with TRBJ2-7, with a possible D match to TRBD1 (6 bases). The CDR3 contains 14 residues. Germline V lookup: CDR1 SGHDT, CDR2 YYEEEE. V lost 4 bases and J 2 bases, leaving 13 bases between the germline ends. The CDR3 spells CASSPGVGTYEQYF. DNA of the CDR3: TGTGCCAGCAGCCCAGGGGTCGGGACCTACGAGCAGTACTTC. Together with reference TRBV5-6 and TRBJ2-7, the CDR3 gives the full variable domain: DAGVTQSPTHLIKTRGQQVTLRCSPKSGHDTVSWYQQALGQGPQFIFQYYEEEERQRGNFPDRFSGHQFPNYSSELNVNALLLGDSALYLCASSPGVGTYEQYFGPGTRLTVT.

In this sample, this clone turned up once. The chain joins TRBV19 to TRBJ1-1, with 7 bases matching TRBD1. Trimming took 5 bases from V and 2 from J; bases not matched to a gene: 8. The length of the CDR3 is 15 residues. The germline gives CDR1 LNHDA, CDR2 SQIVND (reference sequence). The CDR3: CASSFWTGLNTEAFF. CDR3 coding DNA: TGTGCCAGTAGTTTCTGGACAGGTCTTAACACTGAAGCTTTCTTT.

CDR3 protein: CATSHPEAPGELFF. The CDR3 DNA is TGTGCCACCAGTCACCCCGAGGCCCCCGGGGAGCTGTTTTTT. The rearrangement joins TRBV24-1 to TRBJ2-2; D not resolved. Germline-derived CDR1 and CDR2 are KGHDR and SFDVKD. V lost 6 bases to trimming and J lost 6 bases, with 13 bases between them. CDR3 length: 14 amino acids.

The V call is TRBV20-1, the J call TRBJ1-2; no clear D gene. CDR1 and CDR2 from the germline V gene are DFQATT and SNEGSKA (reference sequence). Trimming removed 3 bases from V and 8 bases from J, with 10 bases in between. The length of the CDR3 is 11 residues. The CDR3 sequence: CSARRPGGYTF. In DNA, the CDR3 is TGCAGTGCTAGGAGGCCCGGAGGCTACACCTTC.

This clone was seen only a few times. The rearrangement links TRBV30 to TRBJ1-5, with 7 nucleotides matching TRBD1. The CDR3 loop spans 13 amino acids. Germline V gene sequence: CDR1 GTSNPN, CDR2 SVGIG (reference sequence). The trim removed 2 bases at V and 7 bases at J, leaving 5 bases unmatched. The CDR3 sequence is CAWSTGVRQPQHF. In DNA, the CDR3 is TGTGCCTGGAGTACAGGGGTTAGGCAGCCCCAGCATTTT.